This T cell receptor beta chain was retrieved from a study of blood T cell repertoires in COVID-19. At the level of the study: Both acute and convalescent COVID-19 samples were obtained from the United States, Italy and Spain.

V was clipped by 6 bases and J by 5 bases; unmatched bases: 6. CDR1 is LNHDA and CDR2 is SQIVND in the germline V gene (reference sequence). The CDR3 covers 13 residues. In the original processing: Estimation of nucleated cell counts relied on the amplification of reference gene primers. Here immunoSEQ multiplex PCR was the method, and the copy in TCRdb shows in-frame clones only, minus some. That table gives V, J and clone size, and the DNA gave D and trimming. The sample has about 130,000 clones; more than 80% are singletons. This clonotype was obtained from a human donor in a cohort sampled during active COVID-19. The chain is built from TRBV19 and TRBJ1-2, with 7 bases identical to TRBD1. What was sequenced was peripheral blood. CDR3 sequence (DNA): TGTGCCAGTAGCCAGGGGGGACCATATGGCTACACCTTC. It encodes CASSQGGPYGYTF.